These 32 T cell receptor beta chains were sequenced from one sample in a study of beta chain features in type 1 diabetes. Every isolated RNA sample was fully reverse transcribed, so sequencing captured expressed TCRB transcripts. Repertoires were generated with immunoSEQ multiplex PCR, while TCRdb's copy carries only in-frame clones and drops some. Among 220,000 or so clones listed, about 70% were seen once. Sample: naive CD4+ T cells from blood. These receptors were taken from a man aged 25 to 45 in good health.

There are a few counts of this clone. The chain is built from TRBV18 and TRBJ2-4; weak D call: TRBD1 (5 bases). The length of the CDR3 is 17 residues. The V and J ends lost 2 bases and 0 bases respectively, with 14 bases between them. Germline V gene sequence: CDR1 KGHSH, CDR2 LQKENI. Here the CDR3 DNA reads TGTGCCAGCTCACCAGCAGGGAAGACTTTAGCCAAAAACATTCAGTACTTC. Residues: CASSPAGKTLAKNIQYF.

This chain uses TRBV7-2 with TRBJ2-7; tentatively, D is TRBD2 (6 bases). The V and J ends lost 6 bases and 6 bases respectively, with 18 bases between them. The CDR3 runs 14 residues. Germline V gene lookup returns CDR1 SGHTA and CDR2 FQGNSA. This chain's CDR3 is CASSFDGAGTEQYF. CDR3 DNA sequence: TGTGCCAGCAGTTTCGACGGGGCGGGGACCGAGCAGTACTTC. Full variable domain (outside the CDR3, taken from reference TRBV7-2 and TRBJ2-7): GAGVSQSPSNKVTEKGKDVELRCDPISGHTALYWYRQSLGQGLEFLIYFQGNSAPDKSGLPSDRFSAERTGGSVSTLTIQRTQQEDSAVYLCASSFDGAGTEQYFGPGTRLTVT.

This chain connects TRBV28 to TRBJ2-5; D gene uncertain. V dropped 2 bases and J dropped 0 bases, with 4 bases sitting between them. Germline lookup yields CDR1 MDHEN and CDR2 SYDVKM. The CDR3 spans 13 residues. Written as DNA, the CDR3 is TGTGCCAGCAGTTTAACGTACCAAGAGACCCAGTACTTC. Residues: CASSLTYQETQYF.

The CDR3 protein is CASSLHRVRQETQYF. The DNA for the CDR3 is TGTGCCAGCAGCCTGCACAGGGTTCGGCAAGAGACCCAGTACTTC. The chain recombines TRBV7-8 with TRBJ2-5, with a possible D match to TRBD1 (6 bases). The CDR3 is made up of 15 amino acids. Germline V CDR1 and CDR2: SGHVS, FQNEAQ. V lost 5 bases, J lost 2 bases, and 15 bases lay in between.

The genes are TRBV29-1 and TRBJ2-2; 13 nucleotides match TRBD2. CDR3 length: 16 amino acids. J lost 1 base, V lost 4 bases, and 3 bases had no gene match. The germline CDR1 and CDR2 sequences are SQVTM and ANQGSEA. The DNA of the CDR3 is TGCAGCGTTGGGGGACTAGCGGGAAAGAACACCGGGGAGCTGTTTTTT. It encodes CSVGGLAGKNTGELFF.

The V call is TRBV6-5, the J call TRBJ1-1; no firm D call. Germline V gene lookup returns CDR1 MNHEY and CDR2 SVGAGI. Deletions cut 6 bases from V and 1 base from J, with 12 bases between. CDR3 length equals 14 residues. The CDR3 loop is CASSLTPGNTEAFF. CDR3 bases: TGTGCCAGCAGCCTTACCCCCGGGAACACTGAAGCTTTCTTT.

The genes are TRBV27 and TRBJ2-1, with 8 bases aligning to TRBD1. This CDR3 is 14 amino acids long. The germline gives CDR1 MNHEY, CDR2 SMNVEV (reference sequence). V lost 8 bases and J lost 3; bases outside the gene matches: 6. This CDR3 is CASRRQGNYNEQFF. For the CDR3, the DNA is TGTGCCAGCCGCAGACAGGGGAACTACAATGAGCAGTTCTTC.

The chain recombines TRBV30 with TRBJ1-1; possible D gene TRBD1, 5 bases. The germline V and J ends were trimmed by 7 bases and 4 bases, with 25 bases remaining between them. Germline-derived CDR1 and CDR2 are GTSNPN and SVGIG (reference sequence). The CDR3 extends over 16 amino acids. DNA for the CDR3: TGTGCCTTGGACCCCGGGTGGGCAGGGTATCGCACTGAAGCTTTCTTT. Amino acids: CALDPGWAGYRTEAFF.

The gene calls are TRBV13 and TRBJ2-6, with TRBD2 identical over 8 bases. V trimming: 7 bases; J trimming: 1 base; junction bases outside the gene matches: 15. CDR3 length: 19 amino acids. CDR1 is PRHDT, CDR2 FYEKMQ, per germline (reference sequence). The CDR3 bases are TGTGCCAGCACCCCTGCCCGGGAGGGGACGAGTTCTGGGGCCAACGTCCTGACTTTC. Residues: CASTPAREGTSSGANVLTF. Looking up the rest from reference TRBV13 and TRBJ2-6 gives the full variable domain: AAGVIQSPRHLIKEKRETATLKCYPIPRHDTVYWYQQGPGQDPQFLISFYEKMQSDKGSIPDRFSAQQFSDYHSELNMSSLELGDSALYFCASTPAREGTSSGANVLTFGAGSRLTVL.

This clone was observed a handful of times. Other DNA variants within this sample encode the same CDR3. The V gene is TRBV30, the J gene TRBJ2-1; 7 nucleotides align to TRBD1. Per germline, CDR1 GTSNPN and CDR2 SVGIG (reference sequence). Trimming took 0 bases from V and 6 from J; bases not matched to a gene: 2. The CDR3 extends over 13 amino acids. The CDR3 coding sequence is TGTGCCTGGAGTGTAAACAGGGGCAATGAGCAGTTCTTC. Protein sequence: CAWSVNRGNEQFF.

The rearrangement links TRBV28 to TRBJ2-6; maybe TRBD2 (5 bases). Between the trimmed V and J ends, which lost 6 bases and 5 bases, there was a span of 14 bases. The CDR3 spans 15 residues. CDR1 is MDHEN, CDR2 SYDVKM, per germline. CDR3 in DNA: TGTGCCAGCAGGAGGACTCACGCGCGGGCCAACGTCCTGACTTTC. Its protein product is CASRRTHARANVLTF.

The chain carries TRBV7-9 and TRBJ2-7; D perhaps matches TRBD2 (6 bases). The V gene's germline CDR1 is SEHNR and CDR2 FQNEAQ (reference sequence). V lost 5 bases to trimming and J lost 0 bases, with 20 bases between them. The CDR3 loop spans 17 amino acids. This chain's CDR3 is CASSRRGPSGLSYEQYF. The CDR3 region has the DNA TGTGCCAGCAGCCGGAGGGGCCCATCAGGGCTCTCCTACGAGCAGTACTTC. Variable domain in full (rest from reference TRBV7-9 and TRBJ2-7): DTGVSQNPRHKITKRGQNVTFRCDPISEHNRLYWYRQTLGQGPEFLTYFQNEAQLEKSRLLSDRFSAERPKGSFSTLEIQRTEQGDSAMYLCASSRRGPSGLSYEQYFGPGTRLTVT.

This clone was detected a few times. The CDR3 DNA reads as TGCGCCAGCAGCCACCCTCTAGCGGGGGGTGCCAAAAACATTCAGTACTTC. Its translation: CASSHPLAGGAKNIQYF. The V call is TRBV4-1, the J call TRBJ2-4; 11 bases are a match to TRBD2. The germline V gene has CDR1 MGHRA and CDR2 YSYEKL. V shed 3 bases and J 1 base; nucleotides not matched to a gene: 5. The CDR3 sequence is 17 residues long.

The chain couples TRBV30 to TRBJ2-1; no firm D call. The V end lost 4 bases, the J end lost 4 bases, and 11 bases lay between the germline ends. Germline CDR1 reads GTSNPN; CDR2 reads SVGIG (reference sequence). The CDR3 loop spans 13 amino acids. CDR3 sequence reads: CAWNPHVYNEQFF. The CDR3 nucleotides are TGTGCCTGGAATCCCCATGTGTACAATGAGCAGTTCTTC. The full variable domain, with the rest looked up from reference TRBV30 and TRBJ2-1, is SQTIHQWPATLVQPVGSPLSLECTVEGTSNPNLYWYRQAAGRGLQLLFYSVGIGQISSEVPQNLSASRPQDRQFILSSKKLLLSDSGFYLCAWNPHVYNEQFFGPGTRLTVL.

This clone was seen a handful of times. V and J are TRBV29-1 and TRBJ2-5; 12 nucleotides line up with TRBD2. This CDR3 has 12 residues. With V trimmed by 3 bases and J by 7 bases, 0 bases remained unmatched. Germline CDR1 reads SQVTM; CDR2 reads ANQGSEA. CDR3 sequence: CSVEGLAGTQYF. CDR3 DNA: TGCAGCGTTGAGGGACTAGCGGGGACCCAGTACTTC.

The chain carries TRBV30 and TRBJ2-2; no clear D. The germline V and J ends were trimmed by 1 base and 3 bases, with 6 bases remaining between them. The length of the CDR3 is 13 residues. Germline V lookup: CDR1 GTSNPN, CDR2 SVGIG (reference sequence). In nucleotides, the CDR3 is TGTGCCTGGAGTGGACGGGACACCGGGGAGCTGTTTTTT. It specifies CAWSGRDTGELFF.

The genes are TRBV9 and TRBJ2-3; 13 nucleotides match TRBD2. V dropped 4 bases and J dropped 2; count of bases not matched to a gene: 7. The germline V gene encodes CDR1 SGDLS and CDR2 YYNGEE. The CDR3 spans 17 residues. CDR3 in DNA: TGTGCCAGCAGCCCAAGGACTAGCGGGAGCACCACAGATACGCAGTATTTT. Protein sequence: CASSPRTSGSTTDTQYF.

The chain has TRBV5-4 and TRBJ2-3; TRBD2 might be the D (6 bases). The CDR3 consists of 16 residues. V lost 0 bases, J lost 4 bases, and 15 bases lay in between. CDR1 and CDR2 from the germline V gene are SGHNT and YYREEE (reference sequence). The CDR3: CASSLGGTQESDTQYF. CDR3 nucleotides: TGTGCCAGCAGCTTGGGCGGGACGCAAGAGTCAGATACGCAGTATTTT.

In its sample, this clone was seen a few times. The J gene is TRBJ1-1, the V gene TRBV30, with 8 bases identical to TRBD1. The V gene end was trimmed by 1 base and the J gene end by 8 bases; junction bases not matched to a gene: 3. CDR3 length: 12 residues. CDR1 and CDR2 (germline): GTSNPN, SVGIG (reference sequence). CDR3: CAWSDRGMEAFF. The CDR3 bases are TGTGCCTGGAGTGACAGGGGGATGGAAGCTTTCTTT.

The J gene is TRBJ2-1, the V gene TRBV25-1; 9 bases fit TRBD2. The V gene's germline CDR1 is MGHDK and CDR2 SYGVNS. CDR3 length: 14 residues. V lost 6 bases and J lost 8; bases outside the gene matches: 8. CDR3 protein: CASSPGLAAHEQFF. CDR3 DNA sequence: TGTGCCAGCAGCCCGGGACTAGCTGCCCATGAGCAGTTCTTC. The variable domain in full, completed from reference TRBV25-1 and TRBJ2-1, reads EADIYQTPRYLVIGTGKKITLECSQTMGHDKMYWYQQDPGMELHLIHYSYGVNSTEKGDLSSESTVSRIRTEHFPLTLESARPSHTSQYLCASSPGLAAHEQFFGPGTRLTVL.

The chain joins TRBV4-2 to TRBJ2-3; 10 positions agree with TRBD1. The germline CDR1 and CDR2 sequences are LGHNA and YNFKEQ. This CDR3 contains 16 residues. Germline trimming cut 2 bases from V and 6 bases from J; bases unmatched to any gene: 8. In nucleotides, the CDR3 is TGTGCCAGCAGCCAACGCCTGACAGGGGGCGTTGATACGCAGTATTTT. Translation gives CASSQRLTGGVDTQYF.

The chain carries TRBV4-3 and TRBJ2-3; 7 nucleotides line up with TRBD2. This CDR3 comprises 15 residues. The germline CDR1 and CDR2 sequences are LGHNA and YSLEER. After removal of 4 bases from V and 2 bases from J, the junction contained 6 bases not matched to a gene. This CDR3 reads CASSPLAGATDTQYF. Here the CDR3 DNA reads TGCGCCAGCAGCCCCCTGGCGGGAGCCACAGATACGCAGTATTTT.

A single count supports this clone. The rearrangement links TRBV30 to TRBJ2-5, with 8 bases matching TRBD1. The J segment lost 5 bases and the V segment lost 2 bases, leaving 7 bases of the junction unmatched. CDR3 size: 14 residues. Germline-derived CDR1 and CDR2 are GTSNPN and SVGIG (reference sequence). CDR3 in DNA: TGTGCCTGGAGTAGTACAGGGGGAAGGGAGACCCAGTACTTC. Translating gives CAWSSTGGRETQYF. The full variable domain, its missing parts supplied by reference TRBV30 and TRBJ2-5, is SQTIHQWPATLVQPVGSPLSLECTVEGTSNPNLYWYRQAAGRGLQLLFYSVGIGQISSEVPQNLSASRPQDRQFILSSKKLLLSDSGFYLCAWSSTGGRETQYFGPGTRLLVL.

The V gene is TRBV10-2, the J gene TRBJ2-1; 8 bases agree with TRBD1. Trimming took 7 bases from V and 4 from J; bases not matched to a gene: 6. This CDR3 is built from 14 residues. Germline V lookup: CDR1 WSHSY, CDR2 SAAADI. CDR3 sequence reads: CASTSGTGYNEQFF. The CDR3 nucleotides read TGCGCCAGCACATCCGGGACAGGTTACAATGAGCAGTTCTTC.

The chain employs TRBV9 and TRBJ2-1, with 14 bases that match TRBD2. This CDR3 region has 16 residues. The germline V gene has CDR1 SGDLS and CDR2 YYNGEE. The trim removed 4 bases at V and 7 bases at J, leaving 7 bases unmatched. CDR3 bases: TGTGCCAGCAGCCCCCAAGGGACTAGCGGGAGTAATGAGCAGTTCTTC. This translates into CASSPQGTSGSNEQFF.

This clone came up once. V usage is TRBV4-3 and J usage is TRBJ2-7; no clear D gene. The CDR3 has 14 residues. Germline CDR1 LGHNA, CDR2 YSLEER. Trimming took off 1 base at V and 6 bases at J, with 13 bases between the two ends. The CDR3 sequence: CASSQAGGSSEQYF. In DNA form, the CDR3 reads TGCGCCAGCAGCCAAGCGGGTGGCAGCTCCGAGCAGTACTTC.

The rearrangement joins TRBV29-1 to TRBJ2-7, with 7 bases lining up with TRBD1. Trimming took 3 bases from V and 4 from J; bases not matched to a gene: 9. Germline V CDR1 and CDR2: SQVTM, ANQGSEA. This CDR3 region has 14 residues. CDR3 in DNA: TGCAGCGTTGAGAGCCTAGGGGGCCGTTACGAGCAGTACTTC. The encoded protein is CSVESLGGRYEQYF.

This clone was observed a handful of times. The chain uses TRBV30 and TRBJ2-3; 9 nucleotides line up with TRBD1. The germline V gene has CDR1 GTSNPN and CDR2 SVGIG (reference sequence). This CDR3 has 12 residues. The trim removed 8 bases at V and 4 bases at J, leaving 4 bases unmatched. Written as DNA, the CDR3 is TGTGCCCTTGGACAGGGGTCAGATACGCAGTATTTT. It encodes CALGQGSDTQYF. The full variable domain, its missing parts supplied by reference TRBV30 and TRBJ2-3, is SQTIHQWPATLVQPVGSPLSLECTVEGTSNPNLYWYRQAAGRGLQLLFYSVGIGQISSEVPQNLSASRPQDRQFILSSKKLLLSDSGFYLCALGQGSDTQYFGPGTRLTVL.

This clone showed up just once. V usage is TRBV18 and J usage is TRBJ2-2; D unresolved. V was shortened by 4 bases and J by 6 bases, with 6 bases between the two germline ends. CDR1 is KGHSH and CDR2 is LQKENI in the germline V gene. The CDR3 has 12 residues. As DNA, the CDR3 is TGTGCCAGCTCACGCGGTGCCGGGGAGCTGTTTTTT. This translates into CASSRGAGELFF.

This clone was seen once. V is TRBV5-6 and J is TRBJ2-3, with 13 bases that match TRBD2. Per the germline V gene, CDR1 is SGHDT and CDR2 is YYEEEE. V gave up 4 bases and J gave up 5 bases; unmatched junction bases: 7. The CDR3 totals 16 residues. The chain's CDR3 is CASSPLTSGGQDTQYF. In DNA form, the CDR3 reads TGTGCCAGCAGCCCACTGACTAGCGGGGGGCAAGATACGCAGTATTTT.

J is TRBJ2-5 and V is TRBV25-1; D ambiguous. There are 14 residues in the CDR3. The ends were cut back, 5 bases at V and 5 bases at J, with 15 bases in the middle. Germline loops: CDR1 MGHDK, CDR2 SYGVNS. The CDR3 sequence is CASSLRSQIETQYF. CDR3 bases: TGTGCCAGCAGTCTGCGATCCCAAATCGAGACCCAGTACTTC.

The chain uses TRBV29-1 and TRBJ1-1, with D unresolved. The CDR3 extends over 13 amino acids. Germline-derived CDR1 and CDR2 are SQVTM and ANQGSEA. V lost 6 bases, J lost 0 bases, and 11 bases lay in between. The DNA of the CDR3 is TGCAGCGTGGACGACGGGGTGAACACTGAAGCTTTCTTT. Translation gives CSVDDGVNTEAFF.